The 15 T cell receptor beta chains below all came from one sample that was sequenced in a study of T cell changes during pregnancy in multiple sclerosis. Assay used: immunoSEQ multiplex PCR; TCRdb lists only in-frame clones, some missing. Among fewer than 90,000 clones listed, around 94% were seen once. The sample was peripheral blood, taken in the third trimester of pregnancy. These TCRs come from a female donor with multiple sclerosis, enrolled in a pregnancy study.

The chain joins TRBV18 to TRBJ2-1; 8 nucleotides agree with TRBD2. From germline, CDR1 is KGHSH and CDR2 LQKENI. This CDR3 spans 14 amino acids. The J segment lost 8 bases and the V segment lost 8 bases, leaving 11 bases of the junction unmatched. CDR3 protein: CASLHSGSRYEQFF. The CDR3 DNA reads TGTGCCAGCCTCCACAGCGGGAGTCGCTATGAGCAGTTCTTC.

The V and J genes are TRBV28 and TRBJ2-5; D might be TRBD2 (6 bases). Looked up from germline, CDR1 is MDHEN and CDR2 is SYDVKM. V was clipped by 7 bases and J by 7 bases, with 10 bases between them. The CDR3 is 11 amino acids. DNA of the CDR3: TGTGCCAGCACCTGGCGGGGGACCCAGTACTTC. Translated, it gives CASTWRGTQYF.

The chain employs TRBV28 and TRBJ2-7; no clear D gene. CDR3 length: 15 amino acids. Trimming removed 2 bases from V and 7 bases from J, with 18 bases in between. Germline V lookup: CDR1 MDHEN, CDR2 SYDVKM. The CDR3 reads CASSLGLATVREQYF. The CDR3 coding sequence is TGTGCCAGCAGTTTAGGATTGGCGACGGTGCGGGAGCAGTACTTC.

The gene calls are TRBV27 and TRBJ1-2, with 7 bases aligning to TRBD1. The trim removed 6 bases at V and 3 bases at J, leaving 10 bases unmatched. CDR1 MNHEY and CDR2 SMNVEV come from the germline V gene (reference sequence). The CDR3 is 15 amino acids. The CDR3 DNA reads TGTGCCAGCAGCCCCTCGGGAGACAGGGACTATGGCTACACCTTC. Translated: CASSPSGDRDYGYTF.

V gene TRBV28 combines with J gene TRBJ1-2; D is unclear. CDR1 and CDR2 (germline): MDHEN, SYDVKM. V was cut by 6 bases and J by 2 bases, with 10 bases left in between. This CDR3 spans 13 amino acids. The CDR3 DNA sequence: TGTGCCAGCAGCGCGTCCCGAAACTATGGCTACACCTTC. This gives the protein CASSASRNYGYTF.

This chain uses TRBV7-8 with TRBJ2-7; D is ambiguous. Germline V gene sequence: CDR1 SGHVS, CDR2 FQNEAQ. The CDR3 runs to 13 residues. V lost 1 base, J lost 2 bases, and 6 bases lay in between. CDR3 sequence: CASSLDTAYEQYF. Here the CDR3 DNA reads TGTGCCAGCAGCTTAGACACAGCCTACGAGCAGTACTTC.

The chain employs TRBV7-6 and TRBJ1-1; D gene ambiguous. The CDR3 covers 15 residues. Germline V CDR1 and CDR2: SGHVS, FNYEAQ. Trimming cost V 1 base and J 0 bases, with 9 bases left between them. The CDR3 loop reads CASSLVAGMNTEAFF. The CDR3 nucleotides read TGTGCCAGCAGCTTAGTAGCCGGAATGAACACTGAAGCTTTCTTT.

The chain has TRBV30 and TRBJ1-4; 8 bases map to TRBD1. There are 15 residues in the CDR3. The V gene's germline CDR1 is GTSNPN and CDR2 SVGIG (reference sequence). The J segment lost 0 bases and the V segment lost 6 bases, leaving 6 bases of the junction unmatched. CDR3: CACTGQATTNEKLFF. In DNA, the CDR3 is TGTGCCTGTACGGGACAGGCTACAACTAATGAAAAACTGTTTTTT.

The table lists this clone with a count of one. The chain recombines TRBV7-9 with TRBJ2-1; perhaps TRBD2 as D (6 bases). From germline, CDR1 is SEHNR and CDR2 FQNEAQ (reference sequence). Trimming cost V 4 bases and J 2 bases, with 12 bases left between them. The length of the CDR3 is 15 residues. Here the CDR3 reads CASSSGEGAYNEQFF. CDR3 DNA sequence: TGTGCCAGCAGCTCGGGGGAAGGCGCCTACAATGAGCAGTTCTTC.

This chain joins TRBV15 and TRBJ2-2; TRBD1 is a possible D gene (5 bases). This CDR3 is built from 14 residues. Germline CDR1 and CDR2: LNHNV and YYDKDF (reference sequence). Trimming took 4 bases from V and 4 from J, leaving 10 bases between them. The CDR3, as DNA: TGTGCCACCAGCACCCACAGGACCACCGGGGAGCTGTTTTTT. This encodes CATSTHRTTGELFF.

The J gene is TRBJ2-1, the V gene TRBV2, with 10 nucleotides matching TRBD1. The CDR3 is made up of 17 amino acids. V shed 4 bases, J shed 5 bases, and the junction held 11 bases outside the gene matches. Germline V lookup: CDR1 SNHLY, CDR2 FYNNEI. The CDR3 nucleotides read TGTGCCAGCAGTGGGGGGTTGTGGACAGGGGGTAACAATGAGCAGTTCTTC. It yields the protein CASSGGLWTGGNNEQFF.

The chain has TRBV9 and TRBJ2-3; 8 bases line up with TRBD2. V lost 5 bases, J lost 2 bases, and 1 base stayed unmatched. The CDR3 runs 13 residues. Germline V gene data show CDR1 as SGDLS and CDR2 as YYNGEE. CDR3 loop: CASSSGNTDTQYF. The CDR3 nucleotides read TGTGCCAGCAGTAGCGGGAACACAGATACGCAGTATTTT.

V and J are TRBV10-2 and TRBJ1-2, with a weak D call TRBD1 (5 bases). The CDR3 is made up of 13 amino acids. Per the germline V gene, CDR1 is WSHSY and CDR2 is SAAADI. V was pared by 6 bases and J by 0 bases, with 8 bases between. The CDR3 DNA follows: TGCGCCAGCAGACAGGAAACTAACTATGGCTACACCTTC. Encoded protein: CASRQETNYGYTF.

This sequence joins TRBV5-6 and TRBJ2-2; 11 bases match TRBD1. This CDR3 comprises 15 residues. Germline CDR1 SGHDT, CDR2 YYEEEE. V was pared by 4 bases and J by 5 bases, with 4 bases of the junction left unmatched. CDR3 in amino acids: CASSHGTGGTGELFF. Here the CDR3 DNA reads TGTGCCAGCAGCCATGGGACAGGGGGGACCGGGGAGCTGTTTTTT. Together with reference TRBV5-6 and TRBJ2-2, the CDR3 gives the full variable domain: DAGVTQSPTHLIKTRGQQVTLRCSPKSGHDTVSWYQQALGQGPQFIFQYYEEEERQRGNFPDRFSGHQFPNYSSELNVNALLLGDSALYLCASSHGTGGTGELFFGEGSRLTVL.

The CDR3 nucleotides read TGCGCCAGCAGCTTAAGACTAGCGGGAGTCGTGGAGACCCAGTACTTC. Translating it yields CASSLRLAGVVETQYF. The chain recombines TRBV5-1 with TRBJ2-5, with TRBD2 matching 12 bases. CDR1 and CDR2 from the germline V gene are SGHRS and YFSETQ. CDR3 length: 16 amino acids. After removal of 2 bases from V and 5 bases from J, the junction contained 7 bases not matched to a gene.